Included here is one TCR beta chain sequence, with context. The data originate from a study of blood T cell repertoires in COVID-19. Study information: The study drew acute and convalescent COVID-19 samples from the United States, Italy and Spain.

In the original workflow: Reference gene primer amplification yielded estimated nucleated cell counts. Profiled with immunoSEQ multiplex PCR; TCRdb holds only in-frame clones, not every one. V and J calls and clone size are given by that table; D and trimming were obtained from the DNA. The table has 180,000 or so clones, 65% to 85% seen once. In germline, CDR1 is SGDLS, CDR2 YYNGEE. The V and J ends lost 0 bases and 3 bases respectively, with 9 bases between them. The CDR3 covers 14 residues. The genes are TRBV9 and TRBJ1-1; D perhaps matches TRBD1 (5 bases). The sequencing sample was made of PBMCs or T cells enriched from blood (not recorded which). The origin of this receptor is a woman aged 55-70 years who had recovered from COVID-19. The CDR3 region has the DNA TGTGCCAGCAGCGTAGAGCGGGGGGACACTGAAGCTTTCTTT. Protein product: CASSVERGDTEAFF.